The 27 T cell receptor beta chains listed next were all sequenced from one sample in a study of CXCR3-negative and CXCR3-positive naive CD8 T cells. The study, taken as a whole, reports: Compared with CXCR3-negative naive cells, CXCR3-positive naive cells showed more hydrophobic TRB CDR3s.

UMI-labeled 5' RACE yielded the TRB cDNA libraries. TCRdb processed the 5' RACE reads again and assigns one entry to each CDR3 protein, with no DNA. The table counts some 150,000 distinct CDR3 sequences; roughly 0.41% lies in the top ten. No antigen has been identified for these receptors. Sequenced input: naive CXCR3+ CD8+ T cells from blood. Subset defined: CD45RO-CCR7+CD27+CD95- naive CD8+ T cells expressing CXCR3 (TNR3+). All receptors derive from a human donor in good health. Some clones in this sample may be carry-over from other donors' samples.

The chain employs TRBV4-1 and TRBJ1-4; there is no DNA to check the TCRdb D call of TRBD1. The CDR3 extends over 15 amino acids. Germline V gene lookup returns CDR1 MGHRA and CDR2 YSYEKL. CDR3 in amino acids: CASSPLDRNNEKLFF.

The chain has TRBV30 and TRBJ1-1. Germline V gene lookup returns CDR1 GTSNPN and CDR2 SVGIG (reference sequence). This CDR3 is 15 amino acids long. The CDR3 sequence: CAWSGGDRVYTEAFF.

This chain links TRBV19 with TRBJ2-5. This CDR3 spans 13 amino acids. Germline V gives CDR1 LNHDA, CDR2 SQIVND (reference sequence). This CDR3 reads CASSIALKETQYF. The full variable domain, its missing parts supplied by reference TRBV19 and TRBJ2-5, is DGGITQSPKYLFRKEGQNVTLSCEQNLNHDAMYWYRQDPGQGLRLIYYSQIVNDFQKGDIAEGYSVSREKKESFPLTVTSAQKNPTAFYLCASSIALKETQYFGPGTRLLVL.

This chain uses TRBV14 with TRBJ1-2; the D call of TRBD1 rests on TCRdb alone, since no DNA is present to check it. Germline-derived CDR1 and CDR2 are SGHDN and FVKESK. The CDR3 length is 14 residues. The CDR3 protein is CASSQRQGGYGYTF.

The chain has TRBV27 and TRBJ2-2; TCRdb designates TRBD2, a call that cannot be tested without DNA. The CDR3 covers 14 residues. Germline V gene sequence: CDR1 MNHEY, CDR2 SMNVEV (reference sequence). The CDR3 spells CASTFYRGAGELFF.

The rearrangement joins TRBV19 to TRBJ1-1; TCRdb names TRBD1, which stays unverified in the absence of DNA. The CDR3 contains 16 residues. Germline values: CDR1 LNHDA, CDR2 SQIVND (reference sequence). CDR3 in amino acids: CASSPRYDRGFDEAFF.

This chain uses TRBV7-9 with TRBJ2-2; there is no DNA to check the TCRdb D call of TRBD1. The CDR3 runs 23 residues. CDR1 and CDR2 from the germline V gene are SEHNR and FQNEAQ (reference sequence). CDR3 amino acids: CASSFLGAWYGYTFGSGTGELFF. The full variable domain, in which reference TRBV7-9 and TRBJ2-2 provide the parts outside the CDR3, is DTGVSQNPRHKITKRGQNVTFRCDPISEHNRLYWYRQTLGQGPEFLTYFQNEAQLEKSRLLSDRFSAERPKGSFSTLEIQRTEQGDSAMYLCASSFLGAWYGYTFGSGTGELFFGEGSRLTVL.

V gene TRBV9 combines with J gene TRBJ2-5; checking the TCRdb D call of TRBD2 is not possible without DNA. Germline loops: CDR1 SGDLS, CDR2 YYNGEE. This CDR3 has 16 residues. The CDR3 spells CASSVLAGGLPETQYF.

V gene TRBV11-3 combines with J gene TRBJ2-1. Germline CDR1 SGHNT, CDR2 YENEEA. The CDR3 has 15 amino acids. This CDR3 reads CASSLSYGFFNEQFF.

The V gene is TRBV20-1, the J gene TRBJ2-5; TCRdb outputs TRBD2, but without DNA this stays unchecked. CDR3 size: 15 residues. The germline V gene has CDR1 DFQATT and CDR2 SNEGSKA (reference sequence). CDR3 sequence: CSATGTSGTQETQYF.

The CDR3 protein is CASSQDRSGGAGNEQFF. The chain is built from TRBV4-3 and TRBJ2-1; the D call of TRBD2 rests on TCRdb alone, since no DNA is present to check it. The CDR3 has 17 residues. The V gene's germline CDR1 is LGHNA and CDR2 YSLEER.

The V call is TRBV7-2, the J call TRBJ2-3. CDR1 and CDR2 from the germline V gene are SGHTA and FQGNSA. This CDR3 is built from 13 residues. CDR3 residues: CASSSPSTDTQYF.

The rearrangement links TRBV6-4 to TRBJ2-2; TCRdb gives TRBD2 as the D gene, but with no DNA this cannot be confirmed. The CDR3 has 16 residues. Looked up from germline, CDR1 is MRHNA and CDR2 is SNTAGT. The CDR3 spells CASSERTSGTPGSCFF.

V and J are TRBV2 and TRBJ2-1; the TRBD2 assignment by TCRdb is unverifiable without DNA. This CDR3 contains 15 residues. Germline assignment: CDR1 SNHLY and CDR2 FYNNEI. The CDR3 is CASRSTSGAYNEQFF.

J is TRBJ1-3 and V is TRBV14. The CDR3 length is 14 residues. The V gene's germline CDR1 is SGHDN and CDR2 FVKESK. CDR3 amino acids: CASSPTPSGNTIYF.

This chain connects TRBV21-1 to TRBJ1-6; TCRdb's D call of TRBD1 is untestable without DNA. TRBV21-1 is deemed a pseudogene. The CDR3 runs 14 residues. The CDR3 sequence: CASSKGIFPRPLHF.

The chain combines TRBV18 with TRBJ1-2. CDR1 is KGHSH, CDR2 LQKENI, per germline. The CDR3 extends over 12 amino acids. CDR3 region: CASSPTNYGYTF.

J is TRBJ2-7 and V is TRBV7-8; TCRdb returns TRBD1, unconfirmable since there is no DNA. This CDR3 has 17 amino acids. CDR1 and CDR2 from the germline V gene are SGHVS and FQNEAQ. This CDR3 reads CASSLGSRQGNRGEQYF.

This rearrangement joins TRBV28 to TRBJ2-5; TCRdb gives TRBD1 as the D gene, but with no DNA this cannot be confirmed. CDR3 length: 13 residues. Germline lookup yields CDR1 MDHEN and CDR2 SYDVKM. This chain's CDR3 is CASSPPQGETQYF.

V gene TRBV29-1 combines with J gene TRBJ2-7; TCRdb calls TRBD2, which cannot be checked without DNA. Germline CDR1 SQVTM, CDR2 ANQGSEA. The CDR3 is 14 residues long. The CDR3 loop reads CSVDLAGASYEQYF.

V is TRBV7-9 and J is TRBJ2-1. The CDR3 consists of 12 residues. Germline assignment: CDR1 SEHNR and CDR2 FQNEAQ (reference sequence). The CDR3 loop is CASSLAVNEQFF.

The chain employs TRBV29-1 and TRBJ1-1. The CDR3 is made up of 18 amino acids. The germline gives CDR1 SQVTM, CDR2 ANQGSEA. CDR3 region: CSVEDTEAFFGKDTEAFF.

The chain joins TRBV5-1 to TRBJ2-7; TCRdb returns TRBD1, unconfirmable since there is no DNA. Looked up from germline, CDR1 is SGHRS and CDR2 is YFSETQ. This CDR3 region has 15 residues. CDR3 residues: CASSDGQGRIDEQYF.

The genes are TRBV6-2 or TRBV6-3 and TRBJ2-1; there is no DNA to check the TCRdb D call of TRBD1. The germline V gene has CDR1 MNHEY and CDR2 SVGEGT. The CDR3 length is 15 residues. The CDR3 protein is CASSYDGSRGWEQFF.

The CDR3 sequence: CSVLPPDLNTGELFF. The chain joins TRBV29-1 to TRBJ2-2; TCRdb returns TRBD1, unconfirmable since there is no DNA. Germline assignment: CDR1 SQVTM and CDR2 ANQGSEA. The CDR3 contains 15 residues.

V and J are TRBV12-3 or TRBV12-4 and TRBJ2-5. The CDR3 has 12 amino acids. CDR3 sequence reads: CASSIPRETQYF.

The CDR3: CASSLVRLAVSEQYF. V is TRBV7-2 and J is TRBJ2-7; TCRdb lists TRBD2, though no DNA is available to test this call. Germline V gene lookup returns CDR1 SGHTA and CDR2 FQGNSA. This CDR3 spans 15 amino acids.